The 8 T cell receptor beta chains below come from one sample, sequenced in a study of blood T cells in healthy people across ages. Alongside a J-beta primer mix, a sample-barcoded 5' primer served in a second PCR lasting about 7 to 12 cycles. TCRdb used MiXCR to reprocess the 5' RACE reads, holding one entry per CDR3 protein. The top ten hold about 11% of the sample, which has roughly 1,500,000 distinct CDR3 sequences, roughly 30% seen once. The sequenced material came from blood. The receptors stem from a woman aged 25 to 39 in good health.

The sample holds a few counts of this clonotype. This chain uses TRBV20-1 with TRBJ2-1; D is ambiguous. CDR3 length: 16 amino acids. Germline V CDR1 and CDR2: DFQATT, SNEGSKA (reference sequence). The ends were cut back, 5 bases at V and 4 bases at J, with 21 bases in the middle. CDR3 sequence (DNA): TGCAGTGCTTCCCCCGTCAAGGGTTCGAATTACAATGAGCAGTTCTTC. Translation gives CSASPVKGSNYNEQFF.

The chain joins TRBV4-3 to TRBJ2-5, with 9 bases aligning to TRBD2. TRBJ2-7 matches the DNA end more closely, so the J call is doubtful. CDR3 length: 17 residues. CDR1 is LGHNA and CDR2 is YSLEER in the germline V gene. The CDR3: CASSQSASGTSLYEQYF. DNA for the CDR3: TGCGCCAGCAGCCAATCAGCATCCGGGACTAGCCTCTACGAGCAGTACTTC.

This clonotype appeared a few times. This chain links TRBV2 with TRBJ2-7; 8 bases fit TRBD2. Unmatched junction bases numbered 11, after V lost 7 bases and J lost 6 bases. Germline V gives CDR1 SNHLY, CDR2 FYNNEI. The CDR3 sequence is 14 residues long. The CDR3 region is CASTLPGGSLEQYF. Here the CDR3 DNA reads TGTGCCAGCACTCTGCCGGGAGGGTCCCTCGAGCAGTACTTC.

This clonotype was recorded at least ten times. The CDR3 coding sequence is TGTGCCAGCAGACTCAGGGGCGCCAACAACGAGCAGTACTTC. It yields the protein CASRLRGANNEQYF. This chain joins TRBV6-6 and TRBJ2-7, with a tentative D call TRBD1 (6 bases). The germline gives CDR1 MNHNY, CDR2 SVGAGI (reference sequence). Trimming removed 6 bases at V and 5 bases at J, with 17 bases between. This CDR3 is built from 14 residues.

The V and J genes are TRBV27 and TRBJ2-7, with D uncertain. The CDR3 runs to 15 residues. V lost 7 bases to trimming and J lost 1 base, with 17 bases between them. Germline V lookup: CDR1 MNHEY, CDR2 SMNVEV (reference sequence). DNA of the CDR3: TGTGCCAGCAATTCGAAAAGGCTCCTTTCCTACGAGCAGTACTTC. This encodes CASNSKRLLSYEQYF.

This clonotype has a handful of counts. For the CDR3, the DNA is TGCGCCAGCAGCCCCCTGTATAACTATGGCTACACCTTC. Protein: CASSPLYNYGYTF. V usage is TRBV4-1 and J usage is TRBJ1-2; D unclear. Between the trimmed V and J ends, which lost 4 bases and 1 base, there was a span of 7 bases. CDR1 MGHRA and CDR2 YSYEKL come from the germline V gene. The CDR3 contains 13 residues.

There are a few counts of this clonotype. The chain couples TRBV27 to TRBJ2-7; weak D call: TRBD2 (6 bases). CDR1 is MNHEY and CDR2 is SMNVEV in the germline V gene (reference sequence). This CDR3 is built from 16 residues. V lost 5 bases to trimming and J lost 3 bases, with 20 bases between them. The CDR3 loop reads CASSPHYSEGLYEQYF. The CDR3 DNA reads TGTGCCAGCAGTCCCCACTATTCGGAGGGACTCTACGAGCAGTACTTC.

Turning to this clonotype: A much larger clonotype is one base distant, so this may be a read error. The gene calls are TRBV4-1 and TRBJ2-5; TRBD2 matches 9 bases. The germline CDR1 and CDR2 sequences are MGHRA and YSYEKL. This CDR3 comprises 15 residues. CDR3 protein: CASSQIAGEQETRYF. The CDR3 DNA sequence: TGCGCCAGCAGCCAGATAGCGGGGGAGCAAGAGACCCGGTACTTC.